The clone carrying this T cell receptor (beta chain) was seen repeatedly, ten times or more. Antigen unknown. The data belong to a study of early T cells in non-severe SARS-CoV-2 infection. Across the study: The study sequenced bulk RNA from unsorted whole blood, with chains unpaired.

Study outcomes and limitations: Matches to VDJdb favored anti-spike CD8 responses and missed private and CD4 specificities.

V dropped 7 bases and J dropped 7; count of bases not matched to a gene: 10. The CDR3 runs 14 residues. Researchers attached unique molecular identifiers to individual cDNA molecules. TCRdb redid the calling of the 5' RACE reads with MiXCR, one entry per CDR3 protein. The table has roughly 52,000 distinct CDR3 sequences, more than 6.5% seen once. This sequence originates from an adult who was a healthcare worker with PCR-confirmed SARS-CoV-2 infection or an uninfected control (not recorded which). This sample comprised whole blood, obtained at baseline. The chain couples TRBV12-3 or TRBV12-4 to TRBJ1-2; TRBD1 agrees at 9 bases. The CDR3 region has the DNA TGTGCCAGCACCCTAAATGGGGGACAGGGTGGCTACACCTTC. Protein: CASTLNGGQGGYTF.